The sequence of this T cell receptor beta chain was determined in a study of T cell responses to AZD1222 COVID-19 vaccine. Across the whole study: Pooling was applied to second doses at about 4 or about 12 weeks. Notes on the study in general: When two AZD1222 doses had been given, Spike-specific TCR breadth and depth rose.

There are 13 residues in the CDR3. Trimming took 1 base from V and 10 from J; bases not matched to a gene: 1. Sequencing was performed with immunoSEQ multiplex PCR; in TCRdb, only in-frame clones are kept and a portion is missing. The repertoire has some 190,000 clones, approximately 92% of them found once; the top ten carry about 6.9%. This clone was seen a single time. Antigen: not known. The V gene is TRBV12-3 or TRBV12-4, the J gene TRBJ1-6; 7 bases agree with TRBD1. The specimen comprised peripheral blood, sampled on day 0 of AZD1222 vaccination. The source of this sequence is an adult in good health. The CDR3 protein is CASSLGGGSPLHF. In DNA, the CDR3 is TGTGCCAGCAGTTTAGGAGGGGGCTCACCCCTCCACTTT.